The present entry profiles one T cell receptor beta chain with its context. What it binds is unknown. These data originate in a study of shared clonotypes between healthy human individuals. Study context: Participating donors consisted of a couple of women and a few men aged 18 to 49.

Germline V gene sequence: CDR1 MNHEY, CDR2 SVGAGI. Unmatched junction bases numbered 7, after V lost 4 bases and J lost 6 bases. CDR3 length: 14 residues. The method was immunoSEQ multiplex PCR; TCRdb's version includes in-frame clones alone and lacks a portion of them. This repertoire shows hundreds of thousands of clones, about 96% found once; its top ten account for under 0.06%. The CD4+ fraction was divided into a CD45RA+ naive subset and a CD45RA-negative memory subset. Study conclusions and caveats: Non-shared clonotypes had lower generation probabilities than clonotypes shared by all four sorted-subset donors. With a handful of donors compared, 4% to 5.5% of naive CD4 clonotypes were shared.

The receptor's source is a woman younger than 45 in good health. The chain links TRBV6-5 to TRBJ1-1, with TRBD1 identical over 8 bases. Sequences were obtained from naive CD4+ T cells sorted from blood. Described subset: CD45RA+ positively selected. The CDR3 reads CASSLTGEGAEAFF. CDR3 sequence (DNA): TGTGCCAGCAGTTTGACAGGGGAAGGCGCTGAAGCTTTCTTT.